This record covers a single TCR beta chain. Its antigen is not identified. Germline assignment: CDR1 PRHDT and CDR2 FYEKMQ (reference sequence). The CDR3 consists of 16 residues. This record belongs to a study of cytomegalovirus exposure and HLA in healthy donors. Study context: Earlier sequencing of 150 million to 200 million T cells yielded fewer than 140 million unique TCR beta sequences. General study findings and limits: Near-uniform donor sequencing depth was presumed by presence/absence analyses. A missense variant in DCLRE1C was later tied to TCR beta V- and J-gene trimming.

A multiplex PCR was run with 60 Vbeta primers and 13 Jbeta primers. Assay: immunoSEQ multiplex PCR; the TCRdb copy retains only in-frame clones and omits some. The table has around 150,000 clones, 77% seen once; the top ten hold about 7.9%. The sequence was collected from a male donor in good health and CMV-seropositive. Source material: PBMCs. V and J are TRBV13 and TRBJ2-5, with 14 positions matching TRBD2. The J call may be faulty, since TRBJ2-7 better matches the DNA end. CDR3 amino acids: CASSSEGLAGAYEQYF. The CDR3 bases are TGTGCCAGCAGCTCAGAGGGACTAGCGGGGGCCTACGAGCAGTACTTC.